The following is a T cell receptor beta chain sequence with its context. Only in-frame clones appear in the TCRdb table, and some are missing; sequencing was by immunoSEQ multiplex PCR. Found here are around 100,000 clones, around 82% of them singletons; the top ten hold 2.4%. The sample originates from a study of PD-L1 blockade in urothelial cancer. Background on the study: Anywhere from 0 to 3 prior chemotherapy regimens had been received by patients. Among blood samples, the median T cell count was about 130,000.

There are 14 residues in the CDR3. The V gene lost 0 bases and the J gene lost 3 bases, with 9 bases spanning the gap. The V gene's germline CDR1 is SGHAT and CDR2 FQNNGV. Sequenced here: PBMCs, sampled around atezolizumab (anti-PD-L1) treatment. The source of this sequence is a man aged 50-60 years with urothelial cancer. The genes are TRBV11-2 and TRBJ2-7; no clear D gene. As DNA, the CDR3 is TGTGCCAGCAGCTTAGATGGCAGTTTCTACGAGCAGTACTTC. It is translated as CASSLDGSFYEQYF. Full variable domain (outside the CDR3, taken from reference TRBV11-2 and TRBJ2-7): EAGVAQSPRYKIIEKRQSVAFWCNPISGHATLYWYQQILGQGPKLLIQFQNNGVVDDSQLPKDRFSAERLKGVDSTLKIQPAKLEDSAVYLCASSLDGSFYEQYFGPGTRLTVT.